The clone carrying this T cell receptor (beta chain) showed up just a few times. Its antigen remains unknown. This sample is drawn from a study of T cell repertoires in cytomegalovirus infection. Study summary: It can be stated that public TCR beta signatures indicated CMV infection as well as a matching HLA type.

Findings and caveats of the study: Cumulative frequency (of public TCR beta family members) identified carriers of CMV plus the relevant HLA.

The J segment lost 11 bases and the V segment lost 7 bases, leaving 16 bases of the junction unmatched. The CDR3 sequence is 15 residues long. Germline V gene lookup returns CDR1 MNHEY and CDR2 SMNVEV (reference sequence). MiXCR was run by TCRdb on the reads, yielding one entry per CDR3 protein. The sample has about 310,000 distinct CDR3 sequences, roughly a tenth seen once. The TCR was taken from a human donor in good health (CMV status not recorded). Some clones in this sample may be carry-over from other donors' samples. This chain joins TRBV27 and TRBJ2-7, with TRBD1 identical over 11 bases. Input material: PBMCs. The DNA for the CDR3 is TGTGCCAGCATGCCTGTCCGGGACAGGGGGGCGGAAAAGTACTTC. Translated, it gives CASMPVRDRGAEKYF.